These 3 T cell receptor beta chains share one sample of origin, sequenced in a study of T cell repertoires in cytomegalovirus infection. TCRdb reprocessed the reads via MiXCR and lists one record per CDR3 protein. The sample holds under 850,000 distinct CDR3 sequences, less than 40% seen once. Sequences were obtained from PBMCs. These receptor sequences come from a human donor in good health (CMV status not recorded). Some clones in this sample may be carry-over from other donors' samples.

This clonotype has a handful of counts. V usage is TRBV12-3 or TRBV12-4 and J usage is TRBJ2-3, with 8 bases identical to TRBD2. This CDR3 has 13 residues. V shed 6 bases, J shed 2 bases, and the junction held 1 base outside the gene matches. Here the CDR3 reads CASRTSVTDTQYF. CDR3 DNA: TGTGCCAGCAGGACTAGCGTCACAGATACGCAGTATTTT.

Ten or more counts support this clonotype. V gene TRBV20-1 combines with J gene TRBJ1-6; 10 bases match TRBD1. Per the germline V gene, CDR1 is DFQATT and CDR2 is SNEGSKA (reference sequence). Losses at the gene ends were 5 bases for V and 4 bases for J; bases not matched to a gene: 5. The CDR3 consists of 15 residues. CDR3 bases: TGCAGTGCTTTTGGGACAGGGGCTTATAATTCACCCCTCCACTTT. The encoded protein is CSAFGTGAYNSPLHF.

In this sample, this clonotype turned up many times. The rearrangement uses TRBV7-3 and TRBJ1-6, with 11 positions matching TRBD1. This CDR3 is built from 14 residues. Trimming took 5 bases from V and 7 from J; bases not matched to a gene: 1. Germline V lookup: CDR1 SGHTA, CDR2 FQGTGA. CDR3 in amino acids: CASSRTGGNSPLHF. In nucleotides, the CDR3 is TGTGCCAGCAGCCGGACAGGGGGCAATTCACCCCTCCACTTT.